One and the same sample provided the 9 T cell receptor beta chains below, sequenced in a study of technical replicates of blood from a handful of donors. TCRdb's copy holds only in-frame clones and misses some; the assay was immunoSEQ multiplex PCR. The sample lists more than 65,000 clones, about 97% occurring once. Specimen: T cells isolated from PBMCs. The origin of the receptors is a human donor in good health.

The chain carries TRBV15 and TRBJ2-1; tentative D call: TRBD2 (5 bases). V lost 1 base and J lost 4, with 8 bases in between. Germline values: CDR1 LNHNV, CDR2 YYDKDF (reference sequence). This CDR3 has 14 amino acids. The CDR3 DNA is TGTGCCACCAGCAGAGCCCGGACTTACAATGAGCAGTTCTTC. It is translated as CATSRARTYNEQFF.

This chain joins TRBV28 and TRBJ1-3; unclear D gene. The CDR3 extends over 12 amino acids. Per the germline V gene, CDR1 is MDHEN and CDR2 is SYDVKM. Trimming cost V 3 bases and J 4 bases, with 4 bases left between them. CDR3 DNA sequence: TGTGCCAGCAGTTTCTACGGAAACACCATATATTTT. Translating it yields CASSFYGNTIYF.

The chain is built from TRBV2 and TRBJ2-5; TRBD1 is a possible D gene (6 bases). Germline values: CDR1 SNHLY, CDR2 FYNNEI. V gave up 4 bases and J gave up 5 bases, with 11 bases separating them. The CDR3 loop spans 13 amino acids. The DNA of the CDR3 is TGTGCCAGCAGTGGGCAGGGGCCCGAGACCCAGTACTTC. It codes for CASSGQGPETQYF.

The rearrangement uses TRBV29-1 and TRBJ1-2; no definite D call. The CDR3 has 11 amino acids. CDR1 and CDR2 (germline): SQVTM, ANQGSEA. The ends were cut back, 6 bases at V and 5 bases at J, with 10 bases in the middle. The CDR3 protein is CSVVLEYGYTF. CDR3 coding DNA: TGCAGCGTCGTATTGGAGTATGGCTACACCTTC.

The chain joins TRBV2 to TRBJ1-5; 9 bases are a match to TRBD1. This CDR3 has 14 residues. Looked up from germline, CDR1 is SNHLY and CDR2 is FYNNEI. V shed 7 bases and J 5 bases; nucleotides not matched to a gene: 6. CDR3 nucleotides: TGTGCCAGCACCGAAGACAGGGGGTATCAGCCCCAGCATTTT. It encodes CASTEDRGYQPQHF.

This rearrangement joins TRBV21-1 to TRBJ1-2; TRBD1, the table's D call, lacks a check against the DNA. TRBV21-1 is labeled a pseudogene. The CDR3 extends over 15 amino acids. CDR3 DNA sequence: TGTGCCAGCAGCCAGGGACAGCATCGCGCCTATGGCTACACCTTC. Translation: CASSQGQHRAYGYTF.

J is TRBJ1-1 and V is TRBV21-1; no DNA check was done on the table's D call, TRBD1. TRBV21-1 is labeled a pseudogene. The CDR3 extends over 12 amino acids. CDR3: CASSTQGTEAFF. CDR3 bases: TGTGCCAGCAGCACACAGGGCACTGAAGCTTTCTTT.

The gene calls are TRBV27 and TRBJ1-5; tentatively, D is TRBD1 (6 bases). Germline CDR1 reads MNHEY; CDR2 reads SMNVEV (reference sequence). CDR3 size: 17 residues. Trimming stripped 3 bases from V and 6 bases from J, with 21 bases between. The CDR3 sequence: CASSLGVPLGAGQPQHF. The CDR3 coding sequence is TGTGCCAGCAGTTTGGGGGTCCCTCTGGGGGCAGGTCAGCCCCAGCATTTT.

The rearrangement joins TRBV6-1 to TRBJ2-7, with 7 bases identical to TRBD1. Germline trimming cut 1 base from V and 7 bases from J; bases unmatched to any gene: 13. CDR1 is MNHNS, CDR2 SASEGT, per germline. The CDR3 runs to 16 residues. The CDR3 DNA reads as TGTGCCAGCAGTGAAGGCGTACGACAGGGTGTACGGGAGCAGTACTTC. This gives the protein CASSEGVRQGVREQYF.